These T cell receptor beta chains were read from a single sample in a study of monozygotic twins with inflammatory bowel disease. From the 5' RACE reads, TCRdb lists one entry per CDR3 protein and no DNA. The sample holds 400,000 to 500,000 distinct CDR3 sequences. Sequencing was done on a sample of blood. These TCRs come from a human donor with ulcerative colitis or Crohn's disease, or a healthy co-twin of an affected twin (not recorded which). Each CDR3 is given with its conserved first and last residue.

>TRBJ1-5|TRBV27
CASSLTGGPDQPQHF
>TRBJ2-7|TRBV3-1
CASSQVLTSFSFEQYF
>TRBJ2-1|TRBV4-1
CASSQAHLDSGREQFF
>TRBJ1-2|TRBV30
CAWRGGRRGYTF
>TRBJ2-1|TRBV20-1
CSARTGFNEQFF
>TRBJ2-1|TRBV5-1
CASSLEMATELFF
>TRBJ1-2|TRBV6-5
CASSQGGNYGYTF
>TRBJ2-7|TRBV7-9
CASSTDNSYEQYF
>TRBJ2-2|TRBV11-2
CASRLTGGTGELFF
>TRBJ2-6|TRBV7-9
CASSLAEGAGANVLTF
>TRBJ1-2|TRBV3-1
CASSQDLATNGYTF
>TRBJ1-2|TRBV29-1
CSVEDQRAGVGYTF
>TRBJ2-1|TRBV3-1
CASSQERRHYNEQFF
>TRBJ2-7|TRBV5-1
CASSTRTGYEQYF
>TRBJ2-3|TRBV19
CASRERTSSTDTQYF
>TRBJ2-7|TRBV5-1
CASSRTPDGSYEQYF
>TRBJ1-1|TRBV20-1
CSAMEGGRNTEAFF
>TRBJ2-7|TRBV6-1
CASRLADPRGEQYF
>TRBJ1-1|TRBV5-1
CASSLRANTEAFF
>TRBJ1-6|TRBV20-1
CSAREANSPLHF
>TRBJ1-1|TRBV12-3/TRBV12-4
CASSPRGPRQLLNTEAFF
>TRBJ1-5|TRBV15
CATSPGANQPQHF
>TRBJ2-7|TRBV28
CASSPAPGTYEQYF
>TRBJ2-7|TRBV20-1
CSATGTAAGAQYF
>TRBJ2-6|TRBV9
CASSRAGGANVLTF
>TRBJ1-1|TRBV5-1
CASSLGGRSINTEAFF
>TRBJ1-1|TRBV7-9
CASSLQMMSTEAFF
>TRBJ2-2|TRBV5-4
CASSLGGARTGELFF
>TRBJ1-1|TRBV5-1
CASSFRQVRGMNTEAFF
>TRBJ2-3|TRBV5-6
CASSSVETSFSSTDTQYF
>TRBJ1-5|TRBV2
CARGTGDQPQHF